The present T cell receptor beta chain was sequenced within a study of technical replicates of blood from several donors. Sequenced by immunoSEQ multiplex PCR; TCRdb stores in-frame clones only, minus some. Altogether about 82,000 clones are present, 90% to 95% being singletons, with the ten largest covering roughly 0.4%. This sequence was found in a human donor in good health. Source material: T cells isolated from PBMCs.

CDR3 sequence reads: CASVPDRIYSNQPQHF. Written as DNA, the CDR3 is TGTGCCAGTGTCCCGGACAGAATTTATAGCAATCAGCCCCAGCATTTT. The chain combines TRBV19 with TRBJ1-5; the D gene is possibly TRBD1 (6 bases). The CDR3 sequence is 16 residues long. Trimming removed 8 bases at V and 0 bases at J, with 17 bases between. The germline gives CDR1 LNHDA, CDR2 SQIVND (reference sequence).